This record covers a single T cell receptor (beta chain). The count of this clone is one. Its antigen specificity is not known. No qualities accompany the bases; no much larger clone lies one base away. V drops 3 bases and J drops 4 bases, leaving 9 bases in between. The CDR3 goes from the cysteine to the phenylalanine over 13 residues. Solely the CDR3 DNA is kept, with 39 bases framed from the first base. The entry originates in a study of Ad26.COV2.S vaccination and SARS-CoV-2 variants (dated by TCRdb to the early 2020s). Turning to the overall study: Donors in the vaccine arm were drawn from COV1001, a phase I-IIa trial of Ad26.COV2.S in healthy adults that was multicentre, randomized, double-blind and placebo-controlled. A total of roughly 30 samples were included in the TCR-sequenced set, comprising roughly 20 Ad26.COV2.S vaccine recipients, 5 placebo recipients and 8 SARS-CoV-2 convalescent individuals. Trial participants were randomized into five groups of five, in which low-dose or high-dose Ad26.COV2.S was given once or twice, or placebo was given on both occasions. Sequencing of the TCRbeta repertoire served to evaluate the specificity and breadth of SARS-CoV-2-reactive T cell receptors following Ad26.COV2.S vaccination. Blinding of investigators to trial group allocation was maintained during experiments and outcome assessment. Dosing of Ad26.COV2.S was intramuscular, at either 5x10^10 or 1x10^11 viral particles, delivered as one shot or as two shots spaced 56 days apart. Broad study findings and their caveats: Higher spike-specific TCR breadth was observed in Ad26.COV2.S recipients than in placebo recipients (P = 0.0014). Comparable non-spike TCR breadth was observed between vaccine and placebo recipients, consistent with only spike being contained in the vaccine. After vaccination, substantial breadth of spike-specific CD8+ and CD4+ T cell responses was reported. The study lacked the statistical power to compare responses across vaccine doses or regimens. It was noted by the authors that total T cell responses may have been underestimated by the TCR breadth and depth analyses.

TCRbeta CDR3 regions were sequenced with the immunoSEQ Assay. After extraction, genomic DNA underwent amplification by bias-controlled multiplex PCR, followed by high-throughput sequencing. Per the authors' processing: To quantify the absolute abundance of every unique TCRbeta CDR3 region, sequences were collapsed and filtered. Usable DNA was measured by amplifying reference genes present in all nucleated cells, and TCRbeta template counts were normalized to that usable DNA to estimate T cell fraction. Repertoire TCRs were annotated as SARS-CoV-2-specific when V gene, CDR3 amino acid sequence and J gene were exactly matched to a known reactive TCR set. MIRA supplied the reference SARS-CoV-2 TCR set, which was filtered for enrichment in COVID-19-positive ImmuneCODE repertoires so that public or cross-reactive TCRs were removed. Using the MIRA antigens, annotated TCRs were further analysed by specific ORF or by position within an ORF. Breadth was defined as annotated unique rearrangements over total unique productive rearrangements; depth was the summed frequency of those rearrangements. Group comparisons of TCR breadth used two-sided Wilcoxon rank-sum tests. The clones in this table, taken by TCRdb from immuneACCESS, are in-frame only. Not every clone is retained; where verified, under half of the shortfall comes from an unresolved V gene, and the cause of the rest is unknown. V and J calls and clone size follow that table, whereas D and trimming were derived from the DNA. Across this sample there are approximately 480,000 clones, with about 83% seen only once. The ten most abundant clones make up roughly 13% of the sample.

According to the study, the label for this sample's treatment or condition signals: roughly 19 received Ad26.COV2.S at low or high dose, single or two shots; several received placebo; per-sample allocation not given. For vaccine and placebo recipients, repertoires were sequenced using samples collected on day 63 after the first injection. In Cohort 1b, roughly 25 adults aged 18-55 years were enrolled at a single site in Boston, USA, between 29 July and 7 August 2020. As a vaccine, Ad26.COV2.S was a replication-incompetent adenovirus type 26 vector that expressed a prefusion-stabilized SARS-CoV-2 spike protein derived from the original Wuhan strain.

The sequence is built from TRBV12-3 or TRBV12-4 and TRBJ1-2; the D region possibly corresponds to TRBD1 (6 bases align). Source: peripheral blood, taken in a trial of Ad26.COV2.S vaccine versus placebo. The receptor's source is a person aged 18 to 59 who received the Ad26.COV2.S COVID-19 vaccine or a placebo. The CDR3 corresponds to CASSLWDIYGYTF. The nucleotide sequence reads as follows: TGTGCCAGCAGTTTGTGGGACATCTATGGCTACACCTTC.